One sample yielded the 17 T cell receptor beta chains listed below, sequenced in a study of neurological immune-mediated disorders. Time point meaning: longitudinal time-point 2. TCRdb re-analysed the 5' RACE reads in MiXCR, keeping a single row per CDR3 protein. Of about 33,000 distinct CDR3 sequences listed, about 13% are singletons. Sequences were obtained from PBMCs. The receptors originated from a middle-aged woman in good health.

In its sample, this clonotype is medium-sized. The chain joins TRBV7-2 to TRBJ2-1; no firm D call. Germline V gene sequence: CDR1 SGHTA, CDR2 FQGNSA. The CDR3 length is 13 residues. V lost 6 bases and J lost 5, with 11 bases in between. CDR3 in amino acids: CASSHSSDNEQFF. CDR3 DNA: TGTGCCAGCAGTCACTCCTCGGACAATGAGCAGTTCTTC.

The V and J genes are TRBV5-5 and TRBJ1-2; 7 bases match TRBD1. The V gene end was trimmed by 0 bases and the J gene end by 0 bases; junction bases not matched to a gene: 14. This CDR3 comprises 19 residues. Germline assignment: CDR1 SGHKS and CDR2 YYEKEE (reference sequence). Written as DNA, the CDR3 is TGTGCCAGCAGCTTGGTCGTGACAGGGTATTTTCCGACTAACTATGGCTACACCTTC. The encoded protein is CASSLVVTGYFPTNYGYTF. Supplemented by reference TRBV5-5 and TRBJ1-2, the full variable domain reads DAGVTQSPTHLIKTRGQQVTLRCSPISGHKSVSWYQQVLGQGPQFIFQYYEKEERGRGNFPDRFSARQFPNYSSELNVNALLLGDSALYLCASSLVVTGYFPTNYGYTFGSGTRLTVV.

In this sample, this clonotype turned up many times. The rearrangement uses TRBV20-1 and TRBJ2-7, with 16 bases that match TRBD2. V gave up 3 bases and J gave up 0 bases; unmatched junction bases: 8. The CDR3 consists of 18 residues. Germline assignment: CDR1 DFQATT and CDR2 SNEGSKA (reference sequence). The CDR3 DNA follows: TGCAGTGCTAGCGCGGGACTAGCGGGAGGGCCCAGCTCCTACGAGCAGTACTTC. It specifies CSASAGLAGGPSSYEQYF.

The chain carries TRBV5-1 and TRBJ2-5; D is unclear. Germline V gene lookup returns CDR1 SGHRS and CDR2 YFSETQ. This CDR3 has 11 amino acids. The germline V and J ends were trimmed by 1 base and 4 bases, with 2 bases remaining between them. This CDR3 is CASSLRETQYF. CDR3 DNA sequence: TGCGCCAGCAGCTTGAGAGAGACCCAGTACTTC.

To note about this clonotype: At one end the junction does not follow the germline gene, possibly because of a read error. This chain connects TRBV5-1 to TRBJ2-2; D possibly matches TRBD1 or TRBD2 (5 bases each). CDR1 SGHRS and CDR2 YFSETQ come from the germline V gene. This CDR3 is 16 amino acids long. The DNA for the CDR3 is TGCGCCAGCAGCTTGTTCCCAGGGTCGAAAACCGGGGAGATGTTTTTT. As protein: CASSLFPGSKTGEMFF.

The chain combines TRBV6-1 with TRBJ1-6; D unclear. Germline V CDR1 and CDR2: MNHNS, SASEGT. V lost 2 bases to trimming and J lost 6 bases, with 11 bases between them. The CDR3 consists of 15 residues. The CDR3 loop reads CASSEIGSINSPLHF. The CDR3 DNA reads as TGTGCCAGCAGTGAAATTGGCAGCATTAATTCACCCCTCCACTTT.

This clonotype has a count of ten or more. The chain combines TRBV20-1 with TRBJ1-1; D is uncertain. This CDR3 contains 14 residues. The V end was cut by 5 bases, the J end by 3 bases, with 16 bases between. Germline V gene data show CDR1 as DFQATT and CDR2 as SNEGSKA (reference sequence). CDR3 region: CSALSGSRYTEAFF. CDR3 bases: TGCAGTGCTCTCTCGGGATCGAGGTACACTGAAGCTTTCTTT.

This clonotype was observed at least ten times. J is TRBJ2-3 and V is TRBV13; 7 bases agree with TRBD2. The length of the CDR3 is 15 residues. Trimming cost V 3 bases and J 4 bases; bases outside gene matches: 7. The germline gives CDR1 PRHDT, CDR2 FYEKMQ (reference sequence). The CDR3 reads CASSFLTGGADTQYF. In nucleotides, the CDR3 is TGTGCCAGCAGCTTCTTAACGGGGGGTGCAGATACGCAGTATTTT. Based on the CDR3 plus reference TRBV13 and TRBJ2-3, the full variable domain is AAGVIQSPRHLIKEKRETATLKCYPIPRHDTVYWYQQGPGQDPQFLISFYEKMQSDKGSIPDRFSAQQFSDYHSELNMSSLELGDSALYFCASSFLTGGADTQYFGPGTRLTVL.

The V call is TRBV5-1, the J call TRBJ1-1; D is unresolved. V dropped 4 bases and J dropped 4 bases, with 14 bases sitting between them. Germline V CDR1 and CDR2: SGHRS, YFSETQ. The CDR3 is made up of 14 amino acids. CDR3 sequence: CASSTGHGVTEAFF. In nucleotides, the CDR3 is TGCGCCAGCAGCACGGGTCATGGGGTCACTGAAGCTTTCTTT.

This clonotype has a count of ten or more. CDR3 loop: CSVGGTGVKNNEQFF. The CDR3 nucleotides are TGCAGCGTTGGGGGGACAGGGGTTAAGAACAATGAGCAGTTCTTC. V usage is TRBV29-1 and J usage is TRBJ2-1; 10 nucleotides align to TRBD1. After removal of 4 bases from V and 5 bases from J, the junction contained 8 bases not matched to a gene. Germline CDR1 is SQVTM and CDR2 is ANQGSEA. The CDR3 is 15 amino acids.

This clonotype was counted ten times or more. This chain links TRBV7-9 with TRBJ2-7; D gene ambiguous. Trimming left V 1 base short and J 5 bases short, with 9 bases between. Germline V gene data show CDR1 as SEHNR and CDR2 as FQNEAQ (reference sequence). The CDR3 contains 13 residues. DNA for the CDR3: TGTGCCAGCAGCTTAGTAAACGTCGACGAGCAGTACTTC. This codes for CASSLVNVDEQYF.

The rearrangement uses TRBV20-1 and TRBJ2-2; D remains ambiguous. V was trimmed by 5 bases and J by 2 bases, leaving 15 bases between them. Germline lookup yields CDR1 DFQATT and CDR2 SNEGSKA (reference sequence). The CDR3 extends over 15 amino acids. The CDR3 DNA follows: TGCAGTGCTCCCCCTCGGTGGCTAAACACCGGGGAGCTGTTTTTT. Protein product: CSAPPRWLNTGELFF.

This clonotype was detected ten times or more. V is TRBV10-2 and J is TRBJ2-2; 8 nucleotides align to TRBD2. Germline V gives CDR1 WSHSY, CDR2 SAAADI. V gave up 8 bases and J gave up 5 bases; unmatched junction bases: 7. The CDR3 loop spans 14 amino acids. DNA for the CDR3: TGCGCCAGCCTGGCGGCGGGAGGAACCGGGGAGCTGTTTTTT. Translating it yields CASLAAGGTGELFF.

To note about this clonotype: This could be a read error, since a much larger clone is one nucleotide away. The CDR3 loop is CASSPRLGNEQFF. CDR3 DNA: TGTGCCAGCAGCCCTAGGCTGGGGAATGAGCAGTTCTTC. The rearrangement links TRBV7-9 to TRBJ2-1; D gene unclear. Germline-derived CDR1 and CDR2 are SEHNR and FQNEAQ (reference sequence). The CDR3 covers 13 residues. V gave up 5 bases and J gave up 7 bases, with 12 bases separating them.

The sample holds many counts of this clonotype. The chain uses TRBV10-3 and TRBJ2-2, with D possibly TRBD2 on 6 matching bases. Germline loops: CDR1 ENHRY, CDR2 SYGVKD. V was clipped by 4 bases and J by 1 base, with 10 bases between them. The CDR3 loop spans 15 amino acids. CDR3 DNA: TGTGCCATCAGTGCGGGGGACCTGAACACCGGGGAGCTGTTTTTT. Translating gives CAISAGDLNTGELFF.

The table lists this clonotype with many counts. The genes are TRBV7-8 and TRBJ1-2; TRBD1 matches at 7 bases. In germline, CDR1 is SGHVS, CDR2 FQNEAQ. The junction had 2 bases not matched to a gene; V was cut back by 3 bases and J by 4 bases. This CDR3 comprises 13 residues. This CDR3 is CASSLRGLYGYTF. The CDR3 DNA reads TGTGCCAGCAGCTTGAGGGGGCTCTATGGCTACACCTTC.

This clonotype was observed many times. This chain connects TRBV10-3 to TRBJ2-2; D gene uncertain. Germline V gene sequence: CDR1 ENHRY, CDR2 SYGVKD. The CDR3 runs 13 residues. V gave up 5 bases and J gave up 4 bases, with 8 bases separating them. The CDR3 sequence is CAISTTITGELFF. In nucleotides, the CDR3 is TGTGCCATCAGTACGACAATCACCGGGGAGCTGTTTTTT.